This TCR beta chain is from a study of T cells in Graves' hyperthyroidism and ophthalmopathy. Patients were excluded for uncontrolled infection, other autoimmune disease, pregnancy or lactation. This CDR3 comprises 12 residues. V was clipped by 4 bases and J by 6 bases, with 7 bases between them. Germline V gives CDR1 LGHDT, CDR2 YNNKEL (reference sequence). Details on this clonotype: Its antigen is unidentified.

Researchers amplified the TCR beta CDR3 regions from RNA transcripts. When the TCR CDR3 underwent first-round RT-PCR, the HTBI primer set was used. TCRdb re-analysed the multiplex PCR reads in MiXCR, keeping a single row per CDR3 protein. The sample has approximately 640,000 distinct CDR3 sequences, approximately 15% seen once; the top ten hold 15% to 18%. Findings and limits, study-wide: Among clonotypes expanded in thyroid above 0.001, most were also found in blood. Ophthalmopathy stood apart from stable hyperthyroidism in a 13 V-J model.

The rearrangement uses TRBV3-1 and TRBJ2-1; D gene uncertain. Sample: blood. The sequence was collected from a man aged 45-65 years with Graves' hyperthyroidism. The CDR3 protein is CASSRRINEQFF. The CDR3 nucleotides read TGTGCCAGCAGCCGCCGAATCAATGAGCAGTTCTTC.